Each of the 5 T cell receptor beta chains below was sequenced from the same sample in a study of cytomegalovirus exposure and HLA in healthy donors. PCR primers comprised 60 Vbeta and 13 Jbeta primers. Measured with immunoSEQ multiplex PCR; TCRdb has only the in-frame clones, and not every one. The table records around 160,000 clones, about 79% of them present only once. The sample was PBMCs. The receptors originated from a man aged 50-60 years in good health and CMV-seropositive.

V and J are TRBV7-2 and TRBJ2-2, with D possibly TRBD2 on 5 matching bases. The germline CDR1 and CDR2 sequences are SGHTA and FQGNSA. The CDR3 length is 13 residues. Trimming pared 7 bases from V and 3 bases from J, leaving 9 bases between. The CDR3 here is CASKKDYTGELFF. The DNA for the CDR3 is TGTGCCAGCAAGAAGGACTACACCGGGGAGCTGTTTTTT.

V usage is TRBV5-1 and J usage is TRBJ2-3; D is perhaps TRBD2 (6 bases). V was trimmed by 4 bases and J by 6 bases, leaving 15 bases between them. Germline V gene lookup returns CDR1 SGHRS and CDR2 YFSETQ. CDR3 length equals 14 residues. The CDR3 loop reads CASSPGLRSDTQYF. The CDR3 DNA follows: TGCGCCAGCAGCCCGGGACTTCGCTCCGATACGCAGTATTTT. The whole variable domain, remainder taken from reference TRBV5-1 and TRBJ2-3, is KAGVTQTPRYLIKTRGQQVTLSCSPISGHRSVSWYQQTPGQGLQFLFEYFSETQRNKGNFPGRFSGRQFSNSRSEMNVSTLELGDSALYLCASSPGLRSDTQYFGPGTRLTVL.

CDR3: CASSIAGLDPYNEQFF. The CDR3 DNA reads TGTGCCAGTAGTATAGCGGGACTCGATCCCTACAATGAGCAGTTCTTC. J is TRBJ2-1 and V is TRBV19, with D perhaps matching TRBD2 (6 bases). Trimming removed 1 base from V and 2 bases from J, with 12 bases in between. The CDR3 loop spans 16 amino acids. Germline assignment: CDR1 LNHDA and CDR2 SQIVND (reference sequence).

The genes are TRBV18 and TRBJ1-3; possible D gene TRBD1, 5 bases. The CDR3 consists of 14 residues. The V gene's germline CDR1 is KGHSH and CDR2 LQKENI. V was cut by 8 bases and J by 4 bases, with 15 bases left in between. The chain's CDR3 is CASASGGRGNTIYF. The CDR3 coding sequence is TGTGCCAGCGCCTCGGGGGGTCGCGGAAACACCATATATTTT.

The V gene is TRBV18, the J gene TRBJ2-7, with D possibly TRBD1 on 5 matching bases. The CDR3 is made up of 14 amino acids. Germline CDR1 KGHSH, CDR2 LQKENI. Trimming took 3 bases from V and 2 from J, leaving 11 bases between them. This CDR3 reads CASSPDRGPYEQYV. CDR3 nucleotide sequence: TGTGCCAGCTCACCGGATAGGGGTCCCTACGAGCAGTACGTC.